Reported below is one T cell receptor (beta chain). This clonotype was found once. Its antigen specificity is not known. No base qualities exist here, and no much larger clone lies one base off it. This entry is derived from a study of blood T cells in healthy people across ages (dated by TCRdb to between 2014 and 2017). About the full investigation: In model experiments, roughly one uniquely barcoded TCR beta cDNA molecule per two T cells was captured by template switching. Using the same blood draw, the study looked at two additional independent replicas of 1 million unique cDNA reads for two donors, one aged 18 to 29 and the other aged 80 or older. Using deep sequencing normalized with unique cDNA molecular identifiers, the study measured how TCR beta repertoire diversity changes with age. To avoid experimental bias, donors of different ages were randomly spread across the sequencing lanes. Four age groups were formed from the donors: young (average around 15 years), middle-aged (around 41), aged (roughly 56) and long-lived (around 82). The paper's findings and limits, for the study overall: Bulk unsorted PBMC profiling prevented conclusive comparison of naive and antigen-experienced compartments. As age increased, observed TCR beta diversity per million T cells dropped in a roughly linear way, and a significant reduction was already evident by age roughly 40. Estimates of total diversity from one million sequenced T cells were regarded as lower bounds and underestimates. The CMV infection status of donors was not known, potentially confounding age-related changes in expanded clonotypes. The percentage of naive T cells measured by flow cytometry correlated strongly with observed TCR beta diversity. Compared with the aged group, the long-lived group had more naive CD4+ T cells, fewer expanded clones and increased TCR diversity, suggesting age selection.

The donors were about 40 Caucasian individuals from Russia, aged roughly 6 to 100 years, who were systemically healthy. Each donor gave ten milliliters of peripheral blood, collected into EDTA-treated Vacutainer tubes. Ficoll-Paque density-gradient centrifugation was used to isolate PBMCs, with at least 7 million per sample. Trizol reagent was used to extract total RNA from the PBMCs, yielding at least 5 micrograms per sample. The percentages of naive CD45RAhigh/CD27high T cells were determined by flow cytometry on a PBMC aliquot from every donor. The library was built by means of 5' RACE. These reads were obtained on an Illumina HiSeq 2500. A second PCR of roughly 7 to 11 cycles was performed with a sample-barcoded 5' primer and a J-beta primer mix. A template-switch 5' adaptor carrying 12 random nucleotides introduced a unique molecular identifier onto each TCR beta cDNA molecule. Each sample yielded at least 3 million CDR3-containing paired-end reads. First-strand cDNA synthesis was performed from all RNA using the Mint cDNA synthesis kit, with priming by a TRBC-specific oligonucleotide. All cDNA was treated with uracil-DNA glycosylase and then went through a first 18-cycle PCR with the universal primers M1SS and BC2_uni_R. The original methods were these. For normalization, 1 million high-quality reads, each with a distinct molecular identifier, were randomly selected from each sample. Instead of being binned into consensus sequences, reads with shared molecular identifiers were discarded. MiTCR, with a Q25 quality threshold and the strictest error-elimination algorithm, was used for CDR3 identification, clonotype clustering and error correction. A nonparametric unseen species model with Euler transformation was used to estimate a lower bound on total TCR beta diversity. Starting from the raw public reads, TCRdb applied fastp trimming at Q25, assembled clones with MiXCR and retained in-frame beta chains. Rows are unified per CDR3 protein, each entry keeping the most common DNA and genes. TCRdb's processing, not the study's, gives the V and J calls here. The sample table lists 800,000 to 1,000,000 distinct CDR3 sequences, approximately 49% of them with a count of one. The ten largest account for roughly 13% of the sample.

The CDR3 spans 15 residues, from the cysteine through the phenylalanine. Here the CDR3 DNA is all that survives: 45 bases in frame from base 1. The trim is 8 bases for V and 2 bases for J, with a gap of 19 bases between the germline ends. The germline V gene (reference sequence) supplies CDR1 LGHDT and CDR2 YNNKEL. Here the chain combines TRBV3-1 and TRBJ2-7; TRBD2 might be the D gene, on 6 matching bases. The sample taken for sequencing was blood. The clonotype was recovered from a young man in good health. Here the CDR3 is given as CASSRIPGGAYEQYF. The nucleotide sequence is given as TGTGCCAGCTCCCGGATTCCCGGCGGGGCCTACGAGCAGTACTTC.